This passage covers 19 T cell receptor beta chains from one sample sequenced in a study of blood T cell repertoires in COVID-19. Assay used: immunoSEQ multiplex PCR; TCRdb lists only in-frame clones, some missing. The sample has around 300,000 clones, about nine tenths seen once; the top ten hold 1%. Sequences were obtained from peripheral blood. These receptors came from a man in his fifties with active or convalescent COVID-19.

This chain links TRBV6-6 with TRBJ1-4, with TRBD1 identical over 9 bases. The CDR3 sequence is 16 residues long. With V trimmed by 5 bases and J by 8 bases, 12 bases remained unmatched. The germline CDR1 and CDR2 sequences are MNHNY and SVGAGI (reference sequence). The CDR3 sequence is CASSSPGTGSREKLFF. Here the CDR3 DNA reads TGTGCCAGCAGTAGTCCCGGGACAGGGTCGCGGGAAAAACTGTTTTTT.

The gene calls are TRBV30 and TRBJ1-2; TRBD1 might be the D (5 bases). The germline V and J ends were trimmed by 2 bases and 7 bases, with 11 bases remaining between them. CDR1 is GTSNPN, CDR2 SVGIG, per germline (reference sequence). There are 12 residues in the CDR3. The CDR3 DNA reads TGTGCCTGGAGTCTGACAGTCTCTGGCTACACCTTC. Protein: CAWSLTVSGYTF.

The CDR3 is CASSSPGESGYTF. Here the CDR3 DNA reads TGTGCCAGCAGTTCCCCGGGTGAGAGTGGCTACACCTTC. This sequence joins TRBV28 and TRBJ1-2, with no clear D. CDR1 and CDR2 from the germline V gene are MDHEN and SYDVKM. Trimming took 4 bases from V and 7 from J, leaving 13 bases between them. CDR3 length equals 13 residues.

This CDR3 reads CASSLSAGVGNTIYF. The CDR3 region has the DNA TGTGCCAGCAGCTTAAGCGCAGGGGTTGGAAACACCATATATTTT. The chain links TRBV7-3 to TRBJ1-3; TRBD1 is a possible D gene (6 bases). The CDR3 extends over 15 amino acids. Germline CDR1 SGHTA, CDR2 FQGTGA. Between the trimmed V and J ends, which lost 1 base and 3 bases, there was a span of 10 bases.

CDR3 bases: TGTGCCAGCTCACGAGACAGGGGAATGGACACTGAAGCTTTCTTT. Protein sequence: CASSRDRGMDTEAFF. J is TRBJ1-1 and V is TRBV18; 8 bases are shared with TRBD1. V was pared by 4 bases and J by 3 bases, with 7 bases of the junction left unmatched. The length of the CDR3 is 15 residues. The germline V gene has CDR1 KGHSH and CDR2 LQKENI.

The rearrangement joins TRBV6-5 to TRBJ1-1; D may be TRBD1 (5 bases). V was shortened by 2 bases and J by 0 bases, with 10 bases between the two germline ends. Looked up from germline, CDR1 is MNHEY and CDR2 is SVGAGI. There are 15 residues in the CDR3. CDR3 nucleotides: TGTGCCAGCAGTTACGGGGGGGTGGTGAACACTGAAGCTTTCTTT. Translation: CASSYGGVVNTEAFF.

The chain employs TRBV28 and TRBJ1-2; TRBD1 aligns across 9 bases. In germline, CDR1 is MDHEN, CDR2 SYDVKM. V shed 4 bases and J 4 bases; nucleotides not matched to a gene: 13. The CDR3 has 17 amino acids. The CDR3 DNA reads as TGTGCCAGCAGTTCCCCCGGACAGGGGCAAGGTTTCTATGGCTACACCTTC. It codes for CASSSPGQGQGFYGYTF.

This clone has a handful of counts. V is TRBV19 and J is TRBJ2-2; D uncertain. The length of the CDR3 is 14 residues. CDR1 and CDR2 (germline): LNHDA, SQIVND (reference sequence). The V and J ends lost 6 bases and 0 bases respectively, with 8 bases between them. CDR3 bases: TGTGCCAGTAGAGAGTGGTCGAACACCGGGGAGCTGTTTTTT. Its translation is CASREWSNTGELFF.

The chain recombines TRBV19 with TRBJ1-6, with no clear D. Between the trimmed V and J ends, which lost 4 bases and 9 bases, there was a span of 22 bases. The CDR3 length is 17 residues. Per the germline V gene, CDR1 is LNHDA and CDR2 is SQIVND (reference sequence). In DNA form, the CDR3 reads TGTGCCAGTAGTACAACTACGGGAGGATGGGAGGGTTCACCCCTCCACTTT. This codes for CASSTTTGGWEGSPLHF.

The chain joins TRBV19 to TRBJ2-1; D gene ambiguous. From germline, CDR1 is LNHDA and CDR2 SQIVND (reference sequence). The CDR3 is 13 residues long. Trimming stripped 5 bases from V and 4 bases from J, with 9 bases between. CDR3 DNA: TGTGCCAGTAGTGGCGTCGGGTACAATGAGCAGTTCTTC. Translation gives CASSGVGYNEQFF.

V gene TRBV5-1 combines with J gene TRBJ2-5, with 9 bases that match TRBD1. Germline CDR1 reads SGHRS; CDR2 reads YFSETQ. The CDR3 is made up of 15 amino acids. V shed 4 bases and J 4 bases; nucleotides not matched to a gene: 8. The CDR3 DNA reads TGCGCCAGCAGCACACAACAGGGGGCTGGAGAGACCCAGTACTTC. Its translation: CASSTQQGAGETQYF.

The chain links TRBV3-1 (or the pseudogene TRBV3-2) to TRBJ1-4, with D unclear. Germline V gene sequence: CDR1 LGHDT, CDR2 YNNKEL (reference sequence). CDR3 length: 12 amino acids. Trimming cost V 1 base and J 13 bases, with 10 bases left between them. This CDR3 is CASSQGPLGLFF. Here the CDR3 DNA reads TGTGCCAGCAGCCAAGGCCCACTAGGACTGTTTTTT.

This clone was seen a few times. Written as DNA, the CDR3 is TGTGCCAGCAGTTTAGAGAGGAATTCACCCCTCCACTTT. Its protein is CASSLERNSPLHF. The chain joins TRBV6-2 or TRBV6-3 to TRBJ1-6, with D hard to call. This CDR3 region has 13 residues. Per germline, CDR1 MNHEY and CDR2 SVGEGT. V was trimmed by 4 bases and J by 7 bases, leaving 8 bases between them.

The rearrangement links TRBV19 to TRBJ2-3; 7 positions match TRBD2. V shed 0 bases, J shed 10 bases, and the junction held 7 bases outside the gene matches. The germline V gene encodes CDR1 LNHDA and CDR2 SQIVND (reference sequence). The CDR3 is made up of 14 amino acids. CDR3 bases: TGTGCCAGTAGTATAGACCCAACTAGCGCGTCGCAGTATTTT. Translated: CASSIDPTSASQYF.

The chain employs TRBV5-4 and TRBJ2-3; 7 bases fit TRBD2. The ends lost 4 bases at V and 6 bases at J; junction bases unmatched: 11. The CDR3 loop spans 15 amino acids. Germline values: CDR1 SGHNT, CDR2 YYREEE (reference sequence). CDR3 coding DNA: TGTGCCAGCAGCCGCGCTAGCGGTTCCTTCGATACGCAGTATTTT. Its translation: CASSRASGSFDTQYF.

The genes are TRBV7-3 and TRBJ2-7; 13 bases map to TRBD2. The CDR3 loop spans 19 amino acids. Trimming at V came to 4 bases and at J to 5 bases, leaving 17 bases not matched to a gene. The germline V gene has CDR1 SGHTA and CDR2 FQGTGA. This CDR3 reads CASSSTGTSGALRLHEQYF. The CDR3 DNA is TGTGCCAGCAGCTCAACCGGGACTAGCGGGGCCCTAAGGTTACACGAGCAGTACTTC.

This clone was observed once. The chain has TRBV5-4 and TRBJ2-5; 10 nucleotides match TRBD2. This CDR3 is built from 17 residues. The germline gives CDR1 SGHNT, CDR2 YYREEE (reference sequence). Trimming removed 4 bases from V and 2 bases from J; junction bases left unmatched: 11. The CDR3 DNA is TGTGCCAGCAGCCCGGGGATCGGGACTAGCGTTCAAGAGACCCAGTACTTC. It specifies CASSPGIGTSVQETQYF.

CDR3 residues: CASSKVLAGDYNEQFF. The CDR3 DNA reads as TGTGCCAGCAGTAAAGTACTAGCGGGGGATTACAATGAGCAGTTCTTC. The rearrangement links TRBV2 to TRBJ2-1; 11 nucleotides match TRBD2. The V gene's germline CDR1 is SNHLY and CDR2 FYNNEI. J gave up 4 bases and V 5 bases, and 7 bases lay outside the gene matches. CDR3 length: 16 residues.

CDR3 in DNA: TGTGCCAGCTCATCGACAGGGGGCGATACGAACGAGCAGTACTTC. It is translated as CASSSTGGDTNEQYF. V and J are TRBV18 and TRBJ2-7; TRBD1 matches at 10 bases. CDR1 and CDR2 (germline): KGHSH, LQKENI. The CDR3 has 15 residues. V shed 5 bases, J shed 5 bases, and the junction held 9 bases outside the gene matches. The full variable domain, completed using reference TRBV18 and TRBJ2-7, is NAGVMQNPRHLVRRRGQEARLRCSPMKGHSHVYWYRQLPEEGLKFMVYLQKENIIDESGMPKERFSAEFPKEGPSILRIQQVVRGDSAAYFCASSSTGGDTNEQYFGPGTRLTVT.